This TCR beta chain was sequenced for a study of T cell responses to AZD1222 COVID-19 vaccine. CDR1 KGHDR and CDR2 SFDVKD come from the germline V gene. The CDR3 sequence is 14 residues long. Trimming left V 4 bases short and J 6 bases short, with 13 bases between. Study results and limitations: CD4 TCRs linked to vaccination spanned spike, dominating at 160-218 and 743-854. An increase in Spike-specific TCR breadth and depth was observed after two AZD1222 doses. Donors skewed white British and female; clonal diversity was possibly underestimated. Nearly half of spike-specific TCRs reportedly target variant regions that are unmutated in the B.1.351 and B.1.1.7 variants.

Assay: immunoSEQ multiplex PCR; the TCRdb copy retains only in-frame clones and omits some. This table holds 250,000 to 300,000 clones, about 94% found once. Comment on this clone: As yet, its antigen is unknown.

The chain combines TRBV24-1 with TRBJ2-3, with D perhaps TRBD1 (5 bases). The sample consisted of peripheral blood, taken 28 days after the second AZD1222 dose. This clonotype originated in an adult who received the AZD1222 COVID-19 vaccine. The CDR3 spells CATSDPGRADTQYF. The CDR3 DNA follows: TGTGCCACCAGTGACCCCGGCAGGGCTGATACGCAGTATTTT.